This T cell receptor (beta chain) was captured in a study of blood T cell repertoires in COVID-19. Looking at the study overall: The cDNA or gDNA used as material had been derived from T cells, B-cell-depleted T cells, or PBMCs.

Losses at the gene ends were 3 bases for V and 5 bases for J; bases not matched to a gene: 1. Germline assignment: CDR1 MGHRA and CDR2 YSYEKL. This CDR3 spans 15 amino acids. TCRdb keeps only in-frame clones here, not all; method: immunoSEQ multiplex PCR. The top ten hold more than 1.5% of the sample, which has about 88,000 clones, around nine tenths seen once. Sequenced material: peripheral blood. This sequence originates from a man aged 60 to 69 with acute or convalescent COVID-19. The rearrangement uses TRBV4-1 and TRBJ2-1; 13 nucleotides line up with TRBD2. CDR3 nucleotide sequence: TGCGCCAGCAGCCAGGGACTAGCGGGGAACAATGAGCAGTTCTTC. This encodes CASSQGLAGNNEQFF.